The rows below give T cell receptor beta chains drawn from one sample of a study of blood T cell repertoires in COVID-19. Assay used: immunoSEQ multiplex PCR; TCRdb lists only in-frame clones, some missing. The repertoire includes around 190,000 clones, 80% of them detected once, and around 6.9% sits in the top ten. The sequencing input was peripheral blood. Receptors were obtained from a man aged 55 to 70 with acute or convalescent COVID-19. Both conserved end residues are part of each CDR3. The D gene is left open where the match is weak. The size of a clone is reported for some rows only, either as once, few or many, or as a class for expanded clones.

j_gene: TRBJ2-3
abundance: -
d_gene: -
v_gene: TRBV6-4
CDR3aa: CASSAMSSGGTDTQYF
CDR3nt: TGTGCCAGCAGTGCTATGTCCTCGGGAGGCACAGATACGCAGTATTTT

j_gene: TRBJ1-6
abundance: -
d_gene: -
v_gene: TRBV24-1
CDR3aa: CATSDPWRDQSYNSPLHF
CDR3nt: TGTGCCACCAGTGATCCTTGGAGGGATCAATCCTATAATTCACCCCTCCACTTT

j_gene: TRBJ2-1
abundance: -
d_gene: TRBD1
v_gene: TRBV5-4
CDR3aa: CASSRTPGTGVYNEQFF
CDR3nt: TGTGCCAGCAGCAGAACCCCCGGGACAGGAGTTTACAATGAGCAGTTCTTC

j_gene: TRBJ1-5
abundance: -
d_gene: -
v_gene: TRBV6-1
CDR3aa: CASSELPGVGFVQPQHF
CDR3nt: TGTGCCAGCAGTGAACTGCCTGGAGTCGGGTTCGTCCAGCCCCAGCATTTT

j_gene: TRBJ1-6
abundance: -
d_gene: -
v_gene: TRBV10-2
CDR3aa: CASSETTALNSPLHF
CDR3nt: TGCGCCAGCAGTGAAACGACAGCCCTAAATTCACCCCTCCACTTT

j_gene: TRBJ2-1
abundance: -
d_gene: -
v_gene: TRBV19
CDR3aa: CASSSESSYNEQFF
CDR3nt: TGTGCCAGTAGTTCCGAGAGCTCCTACAATGAGCAGTTCTTC

j_gene: TRBJ2-6
abundance: few
d_gene: -
v_gene: TRBV18
CDR3aa: CASSPSVGGLGANVLTF
CDR3nt: TGTGCCAGCTCACCAAGCGTGGGGGGTCTTGGGGCCAACGTCCTGACTTTC

j_gene: TRBJ2-1
abundance: few
d_gene: TRBD1
v_gene: TRBV5-5
CDR3aa: CASSLRQGLYNEQFF
CDR3nt: TGTGCCAGCAGCTTAAGACAGGGGTTATACAATGAGCAGTTCTTC

j_gene: TRBJ2-1
abundance: -
d_gene: -
v_gene: TRBV27
CDR3aa: CASSYRGTYNEQFF
CDR3nt: TGTGCCAGCAGTTACCGGGGGACCTACAATGAGCAGTTCTTC

j_gene: TRBJ2-4
abundance: -
d_gene: -
v_gene: TRBV11-2
CDR3aa: CASSSPGERIQYF
CDR3nt: TGTGCCAGCAGCTCCCCCGGGGAACGCATTCAGTACTTC

j_gene: TRBJ2-1
abundance: -
d_gene: TRBD2
v_gene: TRBV24-1
CDR3aa: CATSDPNGLAGNEQFF
CDR3nt: TGTGCCACCAGTGATCCAAATGGACTAGCGGGCAATGAGCAGTTCTTC

j_gene: TRBJ2-1
abundance: -
d_gene: TRBD2
v_gene: TRBV24-1
CDR3aa: CATSDWTSGRGNEQFF
CDR3nt: TGTGCCACCAGTGACTGGACTAGCGGGAGGGGGAATGAGCAGTTCTTC

j_gene: TRBJ1-1
abundance: -
d_gene: -
v_gene: TRBV7-3
CDR3aa: CASSPQQGAEAFF
CDR3nt: TGTGCCAGCAGCCCACAACAGGGAGCTGAAGCTTTCTTT

j_gene: TRBJ1-1
abundance: -
d_gene: -
v_gene: TRBV3-1/TRBV3-2
CDR3aa: CASSQGRITEAFF
CDR3nt: TGTGCCAGCAGCCAGGGGCGTATCACTGAAGCTTTCTTT

j_gene: TRBJ2-2
abundance: -
d_gene: TRBD1
v_gene: TRBV12-5
CDR3aa: CASGLVQGGTGELFF
CDR3nt: TGTGCTAGTGGTTTGGTACAGGGGGGCACCGGGGAGCTGTTTTTT

j_gene: TRBJ1-6
abundance: -
d_gene: -
v_gene: TRBV19
CDR3aa: CASSPNGGAFSNSPLHF
CDR3nt: TGTGCCAGTAGTCCCAACGGGGGGGCCTTTTCTAATTCACCCCTCCACTTT

j_gene: TRBJ2-3
abundance: -
d_gene: TRBD2
v_gene: TRBV9
CDR3aa: CASSVAGAGGLTDTQYF
CDR3nt: TGTGCCAGCAGCGTAGCCGGAGCGGGGGGCCTCACAGATACGCAGTATTTT

j_gene: TRBJ1-1
abundance: -
d_gene: TRBD1
v_gene: TRBV3-1/TRBV3-2
CDR3aa: CASSLSVWPGTGEEAFF
CDR3nt: TGTGCCAGCAGCCTAAGCGTCTGGCCCGGGACAGGCGAAGAAGCTTTCTTT

j_gene: TRBJ2-1
abundance: -
d_gene: TRBD2
v_gene: TRBV6-5
CDR3aa: CASSSGLAVFNEQFF
CDR3nt: TGTGCCAGCAGTTCCGGACTAGCGGTCTTCAATGAGCAGTTCTTC

j_gene: TRBJ1-2
abundance: -
d_gene: TRBD1
v_gene: TRBV12-3/TRBV12-4
CDR3aa: CASWGQGLNGYTF
CDR3nt: TGTGCCAGCTGGGGACAGGGTCTAAATGGCTACACCTTC

j_gene: TRBJ2-7
abundance: -
d_gene: -
v_gene: TRBV28
CDR3aa: CASSRPSDSTYEQYF
CDR3nt: TGTGCCAGCAGTCGCCCTTCGGACAGCACCTACGAGCAGTACTTC

j_gene: TRBJ1-5
abundance: few
d_gene: -
v_gene: TRBV19
CDR3aa: CASSILRGRRTNQPQHF
CDR3nt: TGTGCCAGTAGTATTTTGCGGGGCAGGCGTACCAATCAGCCCCAGCATTTT

j_gene: TRBJ2-2
abundance: -
d_gene: -
v_gene: TRBV6-5
CDR3aa: CASSAQVNTGELFF
CDR3nt: TGTGCCAGCAGCGCTCAGGTGAACACCGGGGAGCTGTTTTTT

j_gene: TRBJ1-6
abundance: -
d_gene: TRBD1
v_gene: TRBV10-2
CDR3aa: CASSPSGGTGNSPLHF
CDR3nt: TGCGCCAGCAGTCCGAGTGGGGGGACAGGAAATTCACCCCTCCACTTT

j_gene: TRBJ2-3
abundance: -
d_gene: TRBD2
v_gene: TRBV7-3
CDR3aa: CASSLQRGRSDTQYF
CDR3nt: TGTGCCAGCAGCTTACAGCGGGGGAGGTCAGATACGCAGTATTTT

j_gene: TRBJ1-2
abundance: once
d_gene: TRBD1
v_gene: TRBV6-5
CDR3aa: CASSLMDRVYGYTF
CDR3nt: TGTGCCAGCAGTCTTATGGACAGGGTCTATGGCTACACCTTC

j_gene: TRBJ1-4
abundance: -
d_gene: TRBD1
v_gene: TRBV30
CDR3aa: CAWNRGQGDEKLFF
CDR3nt: TGTGCCTGGAATAGGGGACAGGGAGATGAAAAACTGTTTTTT

j_gene: TRBJ2-7
abundance: -
d_gene: TRBD2
v_gene: TRBV10-3
CDR3aa: CAIRGAGGSYEQYF
CDR3nt: TGTGCCATCAGGGGGGCGGGGGGCTCCTACGAGCAGTACTTC

j_gene: TRBJ1-2
abundance: many
d_gene: TRBD1
v_gene: TRBV6-1
CDR3aa: CASSEAGQAGSYGYTF
CDR3nt: TGTGCCAGCAGTGAAGCCGGACAGGCAGGTTCCTATGGCTACACCTTC

j_gene: TRBJ2-3
abundance: -
d_gene: -
v_gene: TRBV28
CDR3aa: CASSDPDSYTDTQYF
CDR3nt: TGTGCCAGCAGCGATCCGGACAGTTACACAGATACGCAGTATTTT

j_gene: TRBJ1-1
abundance: -
d_gene: -
v_gene: TRBV30
CDR3aa: CAWSRQLNTEAFF
CDR3nt: TGTGCCTGGAGCAGACAACTGAACACTGAAGCTTTCTTT

j_gene: TRBJ2-1
abundance: -
d_gene: -
v_gene: TRBV9
CDR3aa: CASSLGAYNEQFF
CDR3nt: TGTGCCAGCAGTCTAGGGGCCTACAATGAGCAGTTCTTC

j_gene: TRBJ2-1
abundance: few
d_gene: -
v_gene: TRBV30
CDR3aa: CAWSNTSSYNEQFF
CDR3nt: TGTGCCTGGAGTAACACTAGCTCCTACAATGAGCAGTTCTTC

j_gene: TRBJ2-1
abundance: -
d_gene: -
v_gene: TRBV6-5
CDR3aa: CASSINRDTHNEQFF
CDR3nt: TGTGCCAGCAGTATAAACCGGGACACCCACAATGAGCAGTTCTTC

j_gene: TRBJ2-7
abundance: -
d_gene: -
v_gene: TRBV9
CDR3aa: CASSVGSGTYEQYF
CDR3nt: TGTGCCAGCAGCGTAGGATCAGGTACCTACGAGCAGTACTTC

j_gene: TRBJ2-7
abundance: -
d_gene: TRBD1
v_gene: TRBV6-1
CDR3aa: CASSEPRGNGDILSYEQYF
CDR3nt: TGTGCCAGCAGTGAACCCAGGGGGAACGGGGACATCCTCTCCTACGAGCAGTACTTC

j_gene: TRBJ1-4
abundance: -
d_gene: TRBD1
v_gene: TRBV5-1
CDR3aa: CASSLEALGTDNEKLFF
CDR3nt: TGCGCCAGCAGCTTGGAGGCCTTGGGGACAGATAATGAAAAACTGTTTTTT

j_gene: TRBJ2-1
abundance: -
d_gene: TRBD1
v_gene: TRBV5-6
CDR3aa: CASSFTGTGVGNEQFF
CDR3nt: TGTGCCAGCAGCTTCACCGGGACAGGGGTGGGGAATGAGCAGTTCTTC

j_gene: TRBJ2-2
abundance: few
d_gene: TRBD1
v_gene: TRBV7-3
CDR3aa: CASSLTQGAGTGELFF
CDR3nt: TGTGCCAGCAGCTTAACGCAGGGGGCGGGCACCGGGGAGCTGTTTTTT

j_gene: TRBJ2-1
abundance: -
d_gene: -
v_gene: TRBV3-1/TRBV3-2
CDR3aa: CASSRSSNEQFF
CDR3nt: TGTGCCAGCAGCCGCTCCAGCAATGAGCAGTTCTTC

j_gene: TRBJ2-2
abundance: -
d_gene: -
v_gene: TRBV4-1
CDR3aa: CASSQGLRVHGELFF
CDR3nt: TGCGCCAGCAGCCAAGGTCTCCGAGTTCACGGGGAGCTGTTTTTT

j_gene: TRBJ2-1
abundance: -
d_gene: -
v_gene: TRBV18
CDR3aa: CASSPGGGLEQFF
CDR3nt: TGTGCCAGCTCACCAGGCGGGGGCCTAGAGCAGTTCTTC

j_gene: TRBJ2-3
abundance: -
d_gene: TRBD2
v_gene: TRBV9
CDR3aa: CASSVGLAGATDTQYF
CDR3nt: TGTGCCAGCAGCGTAGGACTAGCGGGGGCCACAGATACGCAGTATTTT

j_gene: TRBJ2-1
abundance: once
d_gene: TRBD2
v_gene: TRBV7-3
CDR3aa: CASSSLPGTSGLNEQFF
CDR3nt: TGTGCCAGCAGCTCGCTGCCCGGGACTAGCGGGCTCAATGAGCAGTTCTTC

j_gene: TRBJ2-5
abundance: -
d_gene: TRBD1
v_gene: TRBV7-3
CDR3aa: CASTQERDRGRDQYF
CDR3nt: TGTGCCAGCACCCAAGAGCGGGACAGGGGAAGGGACCAGTACTTC

j_gene: TRBJ1-4
abundance: -
d_gene: -
v_gene: TRBV10-3
CDR3aa: CATRTASKEKLFF
CDR3nt: TGTGCCACCAGGACAGCCTCCAAGGAAAAACTGTTTTTT

j_gene: TRBJ1-1
abundance: -
d_gene: -
v_gene: TRBV10-3
CDR3aa: CAISGVSGGIGKGEAFF
CDR3nt: TGTGCCATCAGTGGGGTCAGCGGGGGAATAGGGAAGGGTGAAGCTTTCTTT

j_gene: TRBJ1-1
abundance: -
d_gene: -
v_gene: TRBV19
CDR3aa: CASSYFQGEAFF
CDR3nt: TGTGCCAGTAGCTACTTTCAGGGGGAAGCTTTCTTT

j_gene: TRBJ1-2
abundance: -
d_gene: -
v_gene: TRBV5-1
CDR3aa: CASSLVSGENGYTF
CDR3nt: TGCGCCAGCAGCTTGGTTTCGGGGGAGAATGGCTACACCTTC

j_gene: TRBJ1-3
abundance: -
d_gene: TRBD1
v_gene: TRBV3-1/TRBV3-2
CDR3aa: CASSQGWTGGVGNTIYF
CDR3nt: TGTGCCAGCAGCCAAGGCTGGACAGGGGGCGTTGGAAACACCATATATTTT

j_gene: TRBJ2-5
abundance: -
d_gene: -
v_gene: TRBV15
CDR3aa: CATSRDQLGLAETQYF
CDR3nt: TGTGCCACCAGCAGAGATCAACTAGGGCTTGCAGAGACCCAGTACTTC

j_gene: TRBJ1-5
abundance: -
d_gene: TRBD1
v_gene: TRBV5-1
CDR3aa: CASSLDGDRGQPQHF
CDR3nt: TGCGCCAGCAGCTTGGACGGAGACAGGGGGCAGCCCCAGCATTTT

j_gene: TRBJ1-6
abundance: -
d_gene: -
v_gene: TRBV15
CDR3aa: CATSRDSGVLSAYNSPLHF
CDR3nt: TGTGCCACCAGCAGAGATTCGGGAGTATTGAGCGCCTATAATTCACCCCTCCACTTT

j_gene: TRBJ2-2
abundance: -
d_gene: -
v_gene: TRBV18
CDR3aa: CASSPLFPGELFF
CDR3nt: TGTGCCAGCTCACCGCTATTCCCCGGGGAGCTGTTTTTT

j_gene: TRBJ2-1
abundance: -
d_gene: TRBD2
v_gene: TRBV7-3
CDR3aa: CASSPQLAGEHGEQFF
CDR3nt: TGTGCCAGCAGCCCCCAACTAGCGGGGGAGCACGGTGAGCAGTTCTTC

j_gene: TRBJ1-4
abundance: -
d_gene: -
v_gene: TRBV10-1
CDR3aa: CASSEGGSSQLFF
CDR3nt: TGCGCCAGCAGTGAAGGAGGCAGCAGTCAACTGTTTTTT

j_gene: TRBJ1-5
abundance: -
d_gene: TRBD1
v_gene: TRBV7-2
CDR3aa: CASSFGQGAGQPQHF
CDR3nt: TGTGCCAGCAGCTTCGGACAGGGGGCGGGGCAGCCCCAGCATTTT

j_gene: TRBJ1-6
abundance: -
d_gene: -
v_gene: TRBV27
CDR3aa: CASSLSGVRSPLHF
CDR3nt: TGTGCCAGCAGTTTATCCGGGGTCCGGTCACCCCTCCACTTT